This is a list of T cell receptor beta chains from one sample in a study of CD8 T cells in ankylosing spondylitis. TCRdb reprocessed the 5' RACE reads with MiXCR, giving one entry per CDR3 protein. The top ten clones hold 15% to 20% of a sample with under 850,000 distinct CDR3 sequences, roughly 19% of them seen once. The material sequenced was blood, either unsorted or a sorted T cell fraction (not recorded which). These TCRs come from a male donor with ankylosing spondylitis. Each CDR3 is given with its conserved first and last residue. A D gene is named only where the DNA matches it firmly. Clone size is stated in some rows and not others, as once, few, many or a class when expanded.

few,TRBJ1-2,-,TRBV27,TGTGCCAGCAGTCCTTTAGACAGCCCTAACTATGGCTACACCTTC,CASSPLDSPNYGYTF
-,TRBJ2-1,-,TRBV5-1,TGCGCCAGCCGAAAGAACGGGGGGCTGTACAATGAGCAGTTCTTC,CASRKNGGLYNEQFF
many,TRBJ2-6,TRBD1,TRBV20-1,TGCAGTGCTAGAGTAAGAACAGGGGTGTCCTCTGGGGCCAACGTCCTGACTTTC,CSARVRTGVSSGANVLTF
-,TRBJ2-7,TRBD1,TRBV19,TGTGCCAGTAGTATAACAGGGGGTCCCTACGAGCAGTACTTC,CASSITGGPYEQYF
few,TRBJ1-5,-,TRBV7-2,TGTGCCAGCAGCTTAGATGTTGGCCAGCCCCAGCATTTT,CASSLDVGQPQHF
few,TRBJ2-1,-,TRBV5-5,TGTGCCAGCAGCTTGGACGTGCGCGATGAGCAGTTCTTC,CASSLDVRDEQFF
many,TRBJ1-1,TRBD1,TRBV10-3,TGTGCCATCAGCTCGGACAGGGATGACACTGAAGCTTTCTTT,CAISSDRDDTEAFF
-,TRBJ2-5,-,TRBV5-1,TGCGCCAGCAGCTTGGGGGGGACATCTGGGCTCGGGCGCCAAGAGACCCAGTACTTC,CASSLGGTSGLGRQETQYF
-,TRBJ2-3,TRBD2,TRBV12-3/TRBV12-4,TGTGCCAGCAGTCCCTTTTGGGGGGGAGAACTGGGTACGCAGTATTTT,CASSPFWGGELGTQYF
few,TRBJ2-3,TRBD2,TRBV9,TGTGCCAGCTCCCCACCCCGGGAGGTTTCTAGCACAGATACGCAGTATTTT,CASSPPREVSSTDTQYF
few,TRBJ2-2,-,TRBV12-3/TRBV12-4,TGTGCCAGCAGTCCCATCCAGGGGTCGAACACCGGGGAGCTGTTTTTT,CASSPIQGSNTGELFF
few,TRBJ1-4,TRBD1,TRBV27,TGTGCCAGCAGTAAAAACAGGGGCGAGGATGAAAAACTGTTTTTT,CASSKNRGEDEKLFF
-,TRBJ1-3,-,TRBV15,TGTGCCACCAGCAGAGGAGGCGGTTATTCTGGAAACACCATATATTTT,CATSRGGGYSGNTIYF
-,TRBJ2-7,-,TRBV20-1,TGCAGTGCTAGAGAGGGCTACCAATACGAGCAGTACTTC,CSAREGYQYEQYF
few,TRBJ2-2,-,TRBV30,TGTGCCTATAGCGGACCAATGAACACCGGGGAGCTGTTTTTT,CAYSGPMNTGELFF
-,TRBJ2-7,-,TRBV20-1,TGCAGTGCTAGAGATCAGTGGGGGGGCAGATACGAGCAGTACTTC,CSARDQWGGRYEQYF
-,TRBJ2-7,-,TRBV7-9,TGTGCCAGCAGCTTTTTGAATCTCGAGCAGTACTTC,CASSFLNLEQYF